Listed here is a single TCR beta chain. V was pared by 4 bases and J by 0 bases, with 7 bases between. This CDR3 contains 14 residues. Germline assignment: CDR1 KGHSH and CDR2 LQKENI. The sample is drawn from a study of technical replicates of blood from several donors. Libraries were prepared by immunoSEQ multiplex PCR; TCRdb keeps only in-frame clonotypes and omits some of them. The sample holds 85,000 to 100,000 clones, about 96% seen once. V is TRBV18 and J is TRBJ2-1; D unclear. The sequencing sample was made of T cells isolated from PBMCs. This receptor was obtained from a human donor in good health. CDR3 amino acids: CASSLASSYNEQFF. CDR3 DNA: TGTGCCAGCTCACTGGCTAGCTCCTACAATGAGCAGTTCTTC.